Described below is a single T cell receptor (beta chain) sequence and its context. The sample is drawn from a study of regulatory T cells in long-lasting Graves disease. V lost 6 bases and J lost 6; bases outside the gene matches: 8. Germline assignment: CDR1 SQVTM and CDR2 ANQGSEA. CDR3 length equals 14 residues. Both iRepertoire HTBI primers and Arm-PCR of CDR3 regions were used to build the TCR beta libraries. A single record per CDR3 protein comes from TCRdb applying MiXCR to the multiplex PCR reads. The sample has a few hundred thousand distinct CDR3 sequences; about 23% are singletons. As for time point: persistent/refractory GD, antithyroid drugs over 5 years with positive TRAb. Following extraction of RNA from PBMCs, that RNA was used to make the TCR library. Graves' disease diagnosis relied on American Thyroid Association guidelines.

The chain joins TRBV29-1 to TRBJ2-1; 10 bases align to TRBD2. This receptor was obtained from a woman aged 40 to 50 with Graves disease. The sample in question was peripheral blood mononuclear cells (PBMCs), obtained when the disease was refractory, from a patient treated with antithyroid drugs. The CDR3 reads CSVVPAGGGNEQFF. The CDR3 DNA reads TGCAGCGTCGTCCCAGCGGGAGGGGGCAATGAGCAGTTCTTC.